This T cell receptor (beta chain) was identified in a study of a mutant IDH1 vaccine in newly diagnosed glioma. Study overall: Males made up 62.5% and females about 38% of treated patients, whose mean age was approximately 40 years. Earlier care involved radiotherapy, temozolomide, or both, and the majority received both.

The data were produced by immunoSEQ multiplex PCR, yet TCRdb's version contains in-frame clones alone and is incomplete. The sample yields 50,000 to 70,000 clones, roughly four fifths seen once. This CDR3 contains 14 residues. The V end was cut by 5 bases, the J end by 7 bases, with 14 bases between. Looked up from germline, CDR1 is LNHDA and CDR2 is SQIVND (reference sequence). With respect to this clone: Its target is not known.

Indicated time point: week 35, safety follow-up. Vaccination comprised doses that each held 300 ug of mutant IDH1 20-mer peptide, plus topical imiquimod. Scheduled for weeks 1, 3, 5, 7, 11, 15, 19 and 23, eight vaccinations were given to patients. The sequence came from a man between 45 and 60 years old with glioma. The V and J genes are TRBV19 and TRBJ2-2; no reliable D call. The sample was PBMCs, taken from a glioma patient whose treatment included an IDH1 peptide vaccine. The CDR3 coding sequence is TGTGCCAGTAGTTTCTTGGTCCCAGGCGGGGAGCTGTTTTTT. As protein: CASSFLVPGGELFF.